This T cell receptor (beta chain) was captured by sequencing in a study of blood T cell repertoires in COVID-19. Overall study context: Some COVID-19 samples were acute and others convalescent; all came from the United States, Italy and Spain. Nucleic acid was either cDNA or gDNA, and it came from T cells, B-cell-depleted T cells, or PBMCs.

In the original analysis: Nucleated cell counts were estimated from reference gene primer amplification. Using immunoSEQ multiplex PCR, the repertoire was profiled, and TCRdb retains in-frame clones only, with some absent. D and trimming come from the DNA, and the V and J calls and clone size come from that table. The table includes fewer than 400,000 clones, 92% detected once. Cohorts were assigned according to the clinical history that participants reported. The length of the CDR3 is 12 residues. Germline CDR1 is GTSNPN and CDR2 is SVGIG (reference sequence). V lost 4 bases and J lost 3, with 8 bases in between.

The clonotype was recovered from a woman in her 30s who had recovered from COVID-19. This chain links TRBV30 with TRBJ2-3, with unresolved D. Sequences were obtained from PBMCs or T cells enriched from blood (not recorded which). The CDR3 reads CAWKYFTDTQYF. The CDR3 nucleotides read TGTGCCTGGAAATACTTTACAGATACGCAGTATTTT.